At least ten counts were recorded for the clone carrying this T cell receptor beta chain. Its antigen is not known. Patients with uncontrolled infections, other autoimmune diseases, pregnancy or lactation were excluded. Orbital computed tomography, thyroid ultrasound, serum thyroxine and TRAb, and clinical symptoms together informed the diagnoses. Trimming took 0 bases from V and 0 from J, leaving 13 bases between them. The length of the CDR3 is 17 residues. Germline V gene data show CDR1 as SGHTA and CDR2 as FQGNSA. This sample is part of a study of T cells in Graves' hyperthyroidism and ophthalmopathy. About the research overall: Peripheral blood was acquired at first diagnosis, ahead of any therapy whatsoever.

Study-wide results and limits: A model of 13 V-J features distinguished ophthalmopathy from stable hyperthyroidism.

RNA transcripts were the template for amplifying TCR beta CDR3 regions. The TCR CDR3 was amplified in a first-round RT-PCR using the HTBI primer set. Each CDR3 protein gets one entry after TCRdb re-called the multiplex PCR reads with MiXCR. This table has 500,000 to 650,000 distinct CDR3 sequences, approximately 15% appearing once. The clonotype was recovered from a woman aged 45 to 65 with Graves' ophthalmopathy. Sequenced sample: blood. This chain uses TRBV7-2 with TRBJ2-3; perhaps TRBD2 as D (6 bases). Here the CDR3 reads CASSLARGGPSTDTQYF. The CDR3 DNA is TGTGCCAGCAGCTTAGCGAGGGGAGGACCTAGCACAGATACGCAGTATTTT.